This T cell receptor (beta chain) was captured in a study of T cells in localized non-small cell lung cancer. The study's findings and limits: Of the tissues analyzed, uninvolved adjacent lung showed maximal T cell clonality, greater than tumor.

The data were produced by immunoSEQ multiplex PCR, yet TCRdb's version contains in-frame clones alone and is incomplete. The sample contains about 78,000 clones, about four fifths of which appear only once. As concerns this clone: The antigen remains undetermined.

The length of the CDR3 is 14 residues. Between the trimmed V and J ends, which lost 6 bases and 5 bases, there was a span of 15 bases. The V gene's germline CDR1 is MNHEY and CDR2 SMNVEV (reference sequence). Sequences were derived from peripheral blood, sampled before any cancer treatment. This chain connects TRBV27 to TRBJ2-3; TRBD1 is a possible D gene (6 bases). The sequence was collected from a man aged 40 to 70 with stage I lung adenocarcinoma. Here the CDR3 DNA reads TGTGCCAGCAGGCTTTCAGGGGCGTTAGATACGCAGTATTTT. Its translation: CASRLSGALDTQYF.